Listed here are 4 T cell receptor beta chains from one sample, sequenced in a study of Graves' ophthalmopathy and Graves' hyperthyroidism. Transcripts of RNA were the source for amplifying TCR beta CDR3 regions. RT-PCR was first run with HTBI primers, then multiplex PCR in a second round. In TCRdb, the multiplex PCR reads were re-called with MiXCR into one record per CDR3 protein. In the table there are roughly 600,000 distinct CDR3 sequences, about 35% of which are singletons. Sample: peripheral blood or thyroid tissue (not recorded which). The receptor set was obtained from an adult man with Graves' hyperthyroidism.

In its sample, this clonotype was seen many times. The chain uses TRBV7-2 and TRBJ2-2; tentatively, D is TRBD1 or TRBD2 (6 bases each). The V gene lost 2 bases and the J gene lost 2 bases, with 9 bases spanning the gap. Per the germline V gene, CDR1 is SGHTA and CDR2 is FQGNSA. This CDR3 is 15 amino acids long. CDR3 region: CASSLLGGNTGELFF. As DNA, the CDR3 is TGTGCCAGCAGCTTACTCGGGGGCAACACCGGGGAGCTGTTTTTT.

This clonotype appeared many times. This chain links TRBV12-3 or TRBV12-4 with TRBJ1-2; tentatively, D is TRBD1 (6 bases). The CDR3 is made up of 13 amino acids. Trimming removed 5 bases from V and 5 bases from J, with 12 bases in between. CDR3 protein: CASSRGQKYGYTF. The CDR3 coding sequence is TGTGCCAGCAGTAGAGGACAGAAATATGGCTACACCTTC.

The chain has TRBV10-3 and TRBJ2-1, with 10 bases aligning to TRBD2. With 8 bases clipped from V and 6 bases from J, the junction kept 7 bases outside the gene matches. Germline-derived CDR1 and CDR2 are ENHRY and SYGVKD. This CDR3 region has 14 residues. CDR3: CAIQAGGPVNEQFF. CDR3 coding DNA: TGTGCCATCCAAGCGGGAGGGCCGGTCAATGAGCAGTTCTTC.

This clonotype was seen a few times. V is TRBV15 and J is TRBJ1-2, with 8 bases that match TRBD1. Looked up from germline, CDR1 is LNHNV and CDR2 is YYDKDF (reference sequence). Trimming at V came to 3 bases and at J to 6 bases, leaving 6 bases not matched to a gene. The CDR3 contains 14 residues. This CDR3 is CATSRGGTGNGYTF. The CDR3, as DNA: TGTGCCACCAGCAGGGGCGGGACAGGCAATGGCTACACCTTC.